This T cell receptor (beta chain) was retrieved from a study of vaccination effects on CD4 cells after COVID-19. In the ViraFEST assay, antigen-specific CD4+ clonotypes were identified by expansion after peptide-pool stimulation. When less than 12 days of culture had elapsed, CD4+ T cells were isolated. Absence of prior SARS-CoV-2 infection characterized the vaccine recipients, who showed negative nucleocapsid antibodies. On this clone: Its antigen is currently unknown.

Libraries were prepared by immunoSEQ multiplex PCR; TCRdb keeps only in-frame clonotypes and omits some of them. The sample has tens of thousands of clones; roughly 74% are singletons. V lost 1 base to trimming and J lost 1 base, with 4 bases between them. This CDR3 has 13 amino acids. The germline gives CDR1 SGHTA, CDR2 FQGTGA. The sequenced sample was CD4+ T cells from PBMCs cultured with HCoV-NL63 spike peptides, obtained before COVID-19 vaccination. The sequence derives from a human donor who received a COVID-19 vaccine. The J gene is TRBJ2-5, the V gene TRBV7-3; D uncertain. The CDR3: CASSLSGQETQYF. DNA for the CDR3: TGTGCCAGCAGCTTAAGCGGCCAAGAGACCCAGTACTTC.